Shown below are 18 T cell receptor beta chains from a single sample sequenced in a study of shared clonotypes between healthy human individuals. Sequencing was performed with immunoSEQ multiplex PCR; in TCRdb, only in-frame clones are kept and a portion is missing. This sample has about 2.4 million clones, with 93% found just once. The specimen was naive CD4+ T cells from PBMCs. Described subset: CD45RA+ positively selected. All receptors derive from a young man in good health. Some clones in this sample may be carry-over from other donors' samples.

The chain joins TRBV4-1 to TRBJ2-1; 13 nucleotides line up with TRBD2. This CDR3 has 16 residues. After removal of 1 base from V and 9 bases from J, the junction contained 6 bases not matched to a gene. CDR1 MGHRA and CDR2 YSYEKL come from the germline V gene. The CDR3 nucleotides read TGCGCCAGCAGCCAAGTACTAGCGGGAGGGAGGGGTGAGCAGTTCTTC. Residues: CASSQVLAGGRGEQFF.

The CDR3 region is CASSIDSGRGYNEQFF. The CDR3 nucleotides are TGTGCCAGCAGCATAGATAGCGGGAGAGGATACAATGAGCAGTTCTTC. V usage is TRBV7-3 and J usage is TRBJ2-1, with 9 nucleotides matching TRBD2. The germline gives CDR1 SGHTA, CDR2 FQGTGA. V shed 5 bases and J 4 bases; nucleotides not matched to a gene: 9. The CDR3 spans 16 residues.

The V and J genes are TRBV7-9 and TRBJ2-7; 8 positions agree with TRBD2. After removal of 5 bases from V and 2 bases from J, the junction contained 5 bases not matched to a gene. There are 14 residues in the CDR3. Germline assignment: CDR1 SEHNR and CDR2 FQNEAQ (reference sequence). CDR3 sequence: CASSPIAGPYEQYF. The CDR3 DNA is TGTGCCAGCAGCCCGATAGCGGGACCCTACGAGCAGTACTTC.

The CDR3 region is CAISESLQGSRNTIYF. The CDR3, as DNA: TGTGCCATCAGTGAGTCATTACAGGGTAGTAGAAACACCATATATTTT. The rearrangement uses TRBV10-3 and TRBJ1-3, with a possible D match to TRBD1 (6 bases). Trimming left V 0 bases short and J 5 bases short, with 14 bases between. Germline assignment: CDR1 ENHRY and CDR2 SYGVKD. The CDR3 is 16 residues long.

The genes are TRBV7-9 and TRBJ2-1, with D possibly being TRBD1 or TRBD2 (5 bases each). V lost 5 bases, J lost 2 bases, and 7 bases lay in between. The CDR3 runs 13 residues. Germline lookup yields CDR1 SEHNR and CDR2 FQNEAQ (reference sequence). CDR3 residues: CASSPGPYNEQFF. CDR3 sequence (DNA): TGTGCCAGCAGCCCGGGACCCTACAATGAGCAGTTCTTC.

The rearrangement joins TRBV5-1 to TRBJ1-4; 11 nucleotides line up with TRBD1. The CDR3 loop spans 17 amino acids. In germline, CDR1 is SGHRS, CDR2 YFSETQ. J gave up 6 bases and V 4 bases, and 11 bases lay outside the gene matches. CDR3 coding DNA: TGCGCCAGCAGCCAGCGCCCCTCGGGACAGGGGGATGAAAAACTGTTTTTT. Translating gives CASSQRPSGQGDEKLFF.

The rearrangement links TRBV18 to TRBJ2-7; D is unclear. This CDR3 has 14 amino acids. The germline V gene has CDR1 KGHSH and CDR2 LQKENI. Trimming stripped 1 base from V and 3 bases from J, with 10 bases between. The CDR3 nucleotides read TGTGCCAGCTCACCACAGTCCGATTACTACGAGCAGTACTTC. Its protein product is CASSPQSDYYEQYF.

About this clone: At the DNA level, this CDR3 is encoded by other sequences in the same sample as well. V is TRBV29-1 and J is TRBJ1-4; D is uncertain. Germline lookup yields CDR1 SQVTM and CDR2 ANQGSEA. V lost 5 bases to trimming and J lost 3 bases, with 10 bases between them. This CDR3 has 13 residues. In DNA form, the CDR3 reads TGCAGCGTTACGGGGAGGGCTAATGAAAAACTGTTTTTT. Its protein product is CSVTGRANEKLFF.

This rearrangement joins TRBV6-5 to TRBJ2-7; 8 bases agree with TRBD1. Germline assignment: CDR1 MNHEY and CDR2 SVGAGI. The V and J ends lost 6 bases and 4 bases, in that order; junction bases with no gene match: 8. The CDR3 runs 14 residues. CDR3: CASRHRTGLYEQYF. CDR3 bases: TGTGCCAGCAGACACCGGACAGGGCTGTACGAGCAGTACTTC.

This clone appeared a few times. The CDR3 DNA sequence: TGTGCCATCAGTGTCGGACAGGGGAAGCCTGAAGCTTTCTTT. Translation: CAISVGQGKPEAFF. The chain has TRBV10-3 and TRBJ1-1, with 9 bases fitting TRBD1. In germline, CDR1 is ENHRY, CDR2 SYGVKD. With 4 bases clipped from V and 6 bases from J, the junction kept 6 bases outside the gene matches. There are 14 residues in the CDR3.

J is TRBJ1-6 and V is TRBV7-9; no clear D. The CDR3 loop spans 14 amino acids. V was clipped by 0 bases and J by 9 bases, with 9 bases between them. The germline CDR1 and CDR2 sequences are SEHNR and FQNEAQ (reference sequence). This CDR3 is CASSLALASSPLHF. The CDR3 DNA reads TGTGCCAGCAGCTTAGCGTTGGCGTCTTCACCCCTCCACTTT.

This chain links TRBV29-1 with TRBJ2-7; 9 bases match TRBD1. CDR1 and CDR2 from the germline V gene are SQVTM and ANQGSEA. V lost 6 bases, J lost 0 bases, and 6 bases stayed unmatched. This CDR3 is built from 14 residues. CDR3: CSVMTGGSSYEQYF. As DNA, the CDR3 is TGCAGCGTCATGACAGGGGGGAGCTCCTACGAGCAGTACTTC.

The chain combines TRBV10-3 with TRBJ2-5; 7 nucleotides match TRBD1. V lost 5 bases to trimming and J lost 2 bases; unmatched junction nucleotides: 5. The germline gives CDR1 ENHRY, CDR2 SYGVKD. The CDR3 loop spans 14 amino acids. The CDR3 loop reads CAISKQGLQETQYF. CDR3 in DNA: TGTGCCATCAGTAAACAGGGGCTTCAAGAGACCCAGTACTTC.

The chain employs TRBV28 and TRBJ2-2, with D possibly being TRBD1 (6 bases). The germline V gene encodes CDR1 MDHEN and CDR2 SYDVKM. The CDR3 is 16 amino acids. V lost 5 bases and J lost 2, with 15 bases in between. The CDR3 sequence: CASSPHSRGNTGELFF. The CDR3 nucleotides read TGTGCCAGCAGTCCGCATAGCAGGGGCAACACCGGGGAGCTGTTTTTT.

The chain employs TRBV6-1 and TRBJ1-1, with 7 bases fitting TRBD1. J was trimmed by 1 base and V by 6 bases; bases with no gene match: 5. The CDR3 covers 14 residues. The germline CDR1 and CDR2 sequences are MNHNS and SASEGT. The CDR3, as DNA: TGTGCCAGCAGCCACAGGGGACCGAACACTGAAGCTTTCTTT. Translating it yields CASSHRGPNTEAFF.

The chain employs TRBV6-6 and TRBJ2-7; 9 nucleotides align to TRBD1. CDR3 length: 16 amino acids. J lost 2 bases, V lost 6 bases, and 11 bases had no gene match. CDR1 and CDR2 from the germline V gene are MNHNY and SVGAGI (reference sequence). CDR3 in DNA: TGTGCCAGCAGCCCCACCGGGACAGGGCCGACCTACGAGCAGTACTTC. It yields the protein CASSPTGTGPTYEQYF.

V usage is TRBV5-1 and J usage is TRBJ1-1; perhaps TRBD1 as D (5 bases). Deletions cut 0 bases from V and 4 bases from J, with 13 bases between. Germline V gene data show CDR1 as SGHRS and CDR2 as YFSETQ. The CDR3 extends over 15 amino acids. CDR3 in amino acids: CASSLDGAWTTEAFF. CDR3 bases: TGCGCCAGCAGCTTGGACGGGGCGTGGACCACTGAAGCTTTCTTT.

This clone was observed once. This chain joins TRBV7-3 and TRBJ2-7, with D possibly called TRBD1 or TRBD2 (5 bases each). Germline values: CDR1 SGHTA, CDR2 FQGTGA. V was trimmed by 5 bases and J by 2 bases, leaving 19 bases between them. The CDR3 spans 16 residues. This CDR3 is CASSRYQGTVAYEQYF. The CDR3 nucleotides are TGTGCCAGCAGCCGCTACCAAGGGACGGTTGCCTACGAGCAGTACTTC.